This T cell receptor beta chain derives from a study of blood T cells in healthy people across ages. Study-level findings and limits: The unsorted PBMCs prevented any conclusive comparison of naive versus antigen-experienced cells.

Together with a sample-barcoded 5' primer, a J-beta primer mix was included in a second PCR lasting about 7 to 11 cycles. TCRdb analysed the 5' RACE reads with MiXCR anew, one entry per CDR3 protein. This table holds roughly 1,800,000 distinct CDR3 sequences, 49% found once. The CDR3 is 13 amino acids. J was trimmed by 6 bases and V by 7 bases; bases with no gene match: 6. Germline V gene sequence: CDR1 MDHEN, CDR2 SYDVKM. This clonotype has a handful of counts. The target antigen is unknown. The sequence was collected from a woman in her 40s in good health. Sequenced input: blood. The chain joins TRBV28 to TRBJ1-2, with 9 nucleotides matching TRBD1. CDR3 coding DNA: TGTGCCAGCAATCTACAGGGGGCTGATGGCTACACCTTC. Protein product: CASNLQGADGYTF.